These 29 T cell receptor beta chains came from one sample sequenced in a study of PD-L1 blockade in urothelial cancer. As for time point: peripheral blood 6 weeks after treatment start. Some clones are missing from TCRdb's copy, which holds only in-frame ones; the method was immunoSEQ multiplex PCR. The sample gives about 36,000 clones, approximately 88% of which show up once; about 11% is in the top ten. Here the sequenced sample was PBMCs, taken around atezolizumab (anti-PD-L1) treatment. These receptors all stem from a man aged 35-49 years with urothelial cancer.

The chain has TRBV28 and TRBJ2-7, with TRBD1 identical over 7 bases. J gave up 1 base and V 2 bases, and 5 bases lay outside the gene matches. The CDR3 is 15 residues long. Germline CDR1 and CDR2: MDHEN and SYDVKM. The CDR3 region has the DNA TGTGCCAGCAGTTTAAGGACAGGCCCTTCCTACGAGCAGTACTTC. Protein: CASSLRTGPSYEQYF.

The V gene is TRBV28, the J gene TRBJ1-1; no firm D call. Trimming cost V 3 bases and J 0 bases, with 20 bases left between them. The CDR3 is 18 amino acids. Germline V lookup: CDR1 MDHEN, CDR2 SYDVKM. CDR3 amino acids: CASSFLGRGNRMNTEAFF. In DNA, the CDR3 is TGTGCCAGCAGTTTCTTAGGGCGGGGAAACCGCATGAACACTGAAGCTTTCTTT.

This clone was seen only once. As DNA, the CDR3 is TGTGCCAGTAGTACCGGAAGGGGGCGCGTGCAGCCCCAGCATTTT. Its protein is CASSTGRGRVQPQHF. The gene calls are TRBV19 and TRBJ1-5; the match to TRBD1 covers 7 bases. This CDR3 is 15 amino acids long. J gave up 7 bases and V 4 bases, and 10 bases lay outside the gene matches. Germline assignment: CDR1 LNHDA and CDR2 SQIVND (reference sequence).

The chain couples TRBV7-3 to TRBJ2-1, with D perhaps TRBD2 (6 bases). Looked up from germline, CDR1 is SGHTA and CDR2 is FQGTGA. The length of the CDR3 is 14 residues. Between the trimmed V and J ends, which lost 1 base and 8 bases, there was a span of 12 bases. CDR3 sequence: CASSLIGRRDEQFF. Written as DNA, the CDR3 is TGTGCCAGCAGCTTAATTGGAAGGAGGGATGAGCAGTTCTTC.

The chain links TRBV19 to TRBJ1-5, with 7 positions matching TRBD1. Looked up from germline, CDR1 is LNHDA and CDR2 is SQIVND (reference sequence). This CDR3 region has 14 residues. V was pared by 1 base and J by 4 bases, with 1 base of the junction left unmatched. The CDR3 DNA is TGTGCCAGTAGTATAGGACAGGGTAATCAGCCCCAGCATTTT. It is translated as CASSIGQGNQPQHF. The variable domain in full, with the rest retrieved from reference TRBV19 and TRBJ1-5, is DGGITQSPKYLFRKEGQNVTLSCEQNLNHDAMYWYRQDPGQGLRLIYYSQIVNDFQKGDIAEGYSVSREKKESFPLTVTSAQKNPTAFYLCASSIGQGNQPQHFGDGTRLSIL.

The chain recombines TRBV10-2 with TRBJ2-2, with D tentatively TRBD2 (5 bases). The germline V and J ends were trimmed by 2 bases and 13 bases, with 14 bases remaining between them. The CDR3 covers 13 residues. The germline CDR1 and CDR2 sequences are WSHSY and SAAADI. For the CDR3, the DNA is TGCGCCAGCAGTGAGAAGTTGGCTAGCTCGCTGTTTTTT. Translating gives CASSEKLASSLFF.

V is TRBV30 and J is TRBJ2-2; D remains unclear. CDR1 and CDR2 (germline): GTSNPN, SVGIG (reference sequence). The CDR3 runs 12 residues. Trimming took off 1 base at V and 6 bases at J, with 6 bases between the two ends. The DNA of the CDR3 is TGTGCCTGGAGTGCGGGTCCCGGGGAGCTGTTTTTT. Translating it yields CAWSAGPGELFF.

This chain joins TRBV11-3 and TRBJ2-1; 8 bases map to TRBD2. CDR1 and CDR2 (germline): SGHNT, YENEEA. The CDR3 runs to 16 residues. Losses at the gene ends were 2 bases for V and 4 bases for J; bases not matched to a gene: 7. This chain's CDR3 is CASSLRAGALYNEQFF. CDR3 in DNA: TGTGCCAGCAGCTTAAGAGCGGGGGCCTTATACAATGAGCAGTTCTTC.

V gene TRBV7-3 combines with J gene TRBJ2-1; 7 bases match TRBD2. Germline trimming cut 2 bases from V and 9 bases from J; bases unmatched to any gene: 7. The germline V gene encodes CDR1 SGHTA and CDR2 FQGTGA. This CDR3 has 14 amino acids. DNA for the CDR3: TGTGCCAGCAGCTTAGTGGCTAGCGGTGTTGAGCAGTTCTTC. It yields the protein CASSLVASGVEQFF.

The V and J genes are TRBV9 and TRBJ2-2; D perhaps matches TRBD1 (5 bases). Trimming took 2 bases from V and 4 from J, leaving 9 bases between them. The CDR3 is 14 amino acids. The germline gives CDR1 SGDLS, CDR2 YYNGEE. The CDR3: CASSVRAITGELFF. CDR3 in DNA: TGTGCCAGCAGCGTCAGGGCGATCACCGGGGAGCTGTTTTTT.

The CDR3 DNA reads as TGCAGCGTTGTAAAAAACCAGGGGGCCAGCTCGTTGACTTTCTTT. This translates into CSVVKNQGASSLTFF. This rearrangement joins TRBV29-1 to TRBJ1-1; 8 bases are a match to TRBD1. V lost 4 bases to trimming and J lost 12 bases; unmatched junction nucleotides: 19. The length of the CDR3 is 15 residues. Looked up from germline, CDR1 is SQVTM and CDR2 is ANQGSEA.

The chain couples TRBV23-1 to TRBJ1-5, with TRBD1 matching 11 bases. TRBV23-1 is noted as an ORF with a role that remains uncertain. CDR3 length: 18 residues. Trimming removed 4 bases from V and 7 bases from J; junction bases left unmatched: 15. The CDR3 sequence: CASSPRPGQGVIAQPQHF. In nucleotides, the CDR3 is TGCGCCAGCAGTCCCCGACCGGGACAGGGGGTAATCGCCCAGCCCCAGCATTTT.

This clone appeared a few times. The rearrangement joins TRBV11-2 to TRBJ1-3; the D is unclear. With 1 base removed from V and 0 bases from J, the gap between germline ends came to 4 bases. Germline V lookup: CDR1 SGHAT, CDR2 FQNNGV. The CDR3 totals 14 residues. CDR3 sequence reads: CASSLARSGNTIYF. The DNA of the CDR3 is TGTGCCAGCAGCTTAGCGCGCTCTGGAAACACCATATATTTT.

V usage is TRBV10-2 and J usage is TRBJ2-1, with D possibly matching TRBD1 (5 bases). The CDR3 covers 14 residues. Germline CDR1 reads WSHSY; CDR2 reads SAAADI. The V and J ends lost 6 bases and 7 bases respectively, with 16 bases between them. The CDR3 reads CASRGPLSPNEQFF. CDR3 sequence (DNA): TGCGCCAGCAGGGGGCCCCTCTCCCCGAATGAGCAGTTCTTC.

The V and J genes are TRBV30 and TRBJ1-5; D not certain. This CDR3 spans 13 amino acids. Germline CDR1 reads GTSNPN; CDR2 reads SVGIG (reference sequence). With 0 bases removed from V and 3 bases from J, the gap between germline ends came to 6 bases. The CDR3 DNA follows: TGTGCCTGGAGTGTAGCGAACAATCAGCCCCAGCATTTT. This translates into CAWSVANNQPQHF.

The V and J genes are TRBV28 and TRBJ1-2; D perhaps matches TRBD1 (6 bases). The germline gives CDR1 MDHEN, CDR2 SYDVKM. V was clipped by 7 bases and J by 4 bases, with 19 bases between them. The CDR3 spans 15 residues. Here the CDR3 reads CASISGTLYGYGYTF. The CDR3 DNA reads as TGTGCCAGCATTTCTGGGACACTCTATGGCTATGGCTACACCTTC.

A few counts support this clone. The rearrangement links TRBV28 to TRBJ1-2, with TRBD1 matching 10 bases. The germline V gene has CDR1 MDHEN and CDR2 SYDVKM. CDR3 size: 15 residues. V lost 5 bases to trimming and J lost 7 bases; unmatched junction nucleotides: 10. The CDR3 here is CASSHPGQGLFGYTF. The CDR3 nucleotides are TGTGCCAGCAGTCATCCGGGACAGGGGCTTTTTGGCTACACCTTC.

For this clone: Other DNA sequences in this specimen translate into the identical CDR3. This rearrangement joins TRBV7-2 to TRBJ1-1; 8 bases align to TRBD1. This CDR3 contains 14 residues. Germline V gives CDR1 SGHTA, CDR2 FQGNSA. The V and J ends lost 5 bases and 4 bases, in that order; junction bases with no gene match: 6. This CDR3 reads CASSRDRGGTEAFF. CDR3 nucleotides: TGTGCCAGCAGCCGCGACAGGGGAGGCACTGAAGCTTTCTTT.

The rearrangement links TRBV7-6 to TRBJ2-2, with D possibly being TRBD1 (7 bases). The V end lost 6 bases, the J end lost 2 bases, and 16 bases lay between the germline ends. Germline values: CDR1 SGHVS, CDR2 FNYEAQ. The CDR3 runs to 16 residues. CDR3 DNA: TGTGCCAGCAGTTATGGCGGGACAGTCAACACCGGGGAGCTGTTTTTT. Its translation: CASSYGGTVNTGELFF.

The V and J genes are TRBV6-6 and TRBJ1-1; possible D gene TRBD1, 6 bases. The CDR3 runs 12 residues. Germline CDR1 MNHNY, CDR2 SVGAGI (reference sequence). With 11 bases removed from V and 4 bases from J, the gap between germline ends came to 14 bases. This CDR3 reads CASFRGGTEAFF. The DNA for the CDR3 is TGTGCCTCATTCAGGGGTGGCACTGAAGCTTTCTTT.

The genes are TRBV4-3 and TRBJ2-2, with a tentative D call TRBD2 (6 bases). The V and J ends lost 2 bases and 6 bases respectively, with 13 bases between them. Germline CDR1 and CDR2: LGHNA and YSLEER. CDR3 length equals 15 residues. For the CDR3, the DNA is TGCGCCAGCAGCCAACAAAGACTAGGAGCCGGGGAGCTGTTTTTT. As protein: CASSQQRLGAGELFF.

The chain uses TRBV28 and TRBJ1-2; TRBD1 matches at 8 bases. V trimming: 8 bases; J trimming: 5 bases; junction bases outside the gene matches: 7. The CDR3 spans 13 residues. The germline CDR1 and CDR2 sequences are MDHEN and SYDVKM. CDR3 DNA sequence: TGTGCCAGCCACCAGGGGGCGCGGTATGGCTACACCTTC. Its protein product is CASHQGARYGYTF.

This sequence joins TRBV6-5 and TRBJ2-7; tentatively, D is TRBD2 (6 bases). The V and J ends lost 5 bases and 4 bases respectively, with 15 bases between them. The CDR3 totals 14 residues. CDR1 MNHEY and CDR2 SVGAGI come from the germline V gene. The CDR3 sequence: CASSSTGVRYEQYF. The CDR3 bases are TGTGCCAGCAGTAGCACGGGAGTCAGGTACGAGCAGTACTTC.

The chain employs TRBV4-2 and TRBJ1-1; no clear D. Germline CDR1 and CDR2: LGHNA and YNFKEQ. The CDR3 is 15 amino acids. The V end lost 4 bases, the J end lost 4 bases, and 16 bases lay between the germline ends. Here the CDR3 reads CASSPGLRMGTEAFF. CDR3 coding DNA: TGTGCCAGCAGCCCGGGGTTGCGGATGGGCACTGAAGCTTTCTTT.

This clone is a singleton in its sample. J is TRBJ2-7 and V is TRBV6-6; 10 positions agree with TRBD1. Germline V gene sequence: CDR1 MNHNY, CDR2 SVGAGI (reference sequence). CDR3 size: 15 residues. Losses at the gene ends were 6 bases for V and 7 bases for J; bases not matched to a gene: 12. Here the CDR3 DNA reads TGTGCCAGCAGAACCTCCGGGACAGGGGTGGCTGAGCAGTACTTC. Translated, it gives CASRTSGTGVAEQYF.

The chain employs TRBV7-2 and TRBJ2-1; possibly TRBD2 for D (6 bases). V gave up 4 bases and J gave up 0 bases, with 10 bases separating them. CDR3 length equals 15 residues. Germline assignment: CDR1 SGHTA and CDR2 FQGNSA. The CDR3, as DNA: TGTGCCAGCAGCTACCAGGGAGGCTCCTACAATGAGCAGTTCTTC. It yields the protein CASSYQGGSYNEQFF.

The DNA for the CDR3 is TGCGCCAGCAGCCCGGGACAGGGACGGTTGGGCTACACCTTC. Its translation is CASSPGQGRLGYTF. The chain carries TRBV5-1 and TRBJ1-2, with 9 bases matching TRBD1. The CDR3 extends over 14 amino acids. Per germline, CDR1 SGHRS and CDR2 YFSETQ. Trimming took 4 bases from V and 8 from J; bases not matched to a gene: 9.

A single count supports this clone. Here the CDR3 DNA reads TGTGCCAGTAGCCTTCTGTACAAAGCCTACGAGCAGTACTTC. Its protein is CASSLLYKAYEQYF. The chain carries TRBV19 and TRBJ2-7; D is undetermined. The ends were cut back, 6 bases at V and 2 bases at J, with 14 bases in the middle. CDR3 length equals 14 residues. Germline V gene lookup returns CDR1 LNHDA and CDR2 SQIVND (reference sequence).

The chain carries TRBV9 and TRBJ2-7; 11 bases are shared with TRBD1. Germline V gene data show CDR1 as SGDLS and CDR2 as YYNGEE. The CDR3 runs to 15 residues. The junction had 5 bases not matched to a gene; V was cut back by 2 bases and J by 4 bases. DNA for the CDR3: TGTGCCAGCAGCGTCGGGACAGGGGGACATTACGAGCAGTACTTC. Translation: CASSVGTGGHYEQYF.